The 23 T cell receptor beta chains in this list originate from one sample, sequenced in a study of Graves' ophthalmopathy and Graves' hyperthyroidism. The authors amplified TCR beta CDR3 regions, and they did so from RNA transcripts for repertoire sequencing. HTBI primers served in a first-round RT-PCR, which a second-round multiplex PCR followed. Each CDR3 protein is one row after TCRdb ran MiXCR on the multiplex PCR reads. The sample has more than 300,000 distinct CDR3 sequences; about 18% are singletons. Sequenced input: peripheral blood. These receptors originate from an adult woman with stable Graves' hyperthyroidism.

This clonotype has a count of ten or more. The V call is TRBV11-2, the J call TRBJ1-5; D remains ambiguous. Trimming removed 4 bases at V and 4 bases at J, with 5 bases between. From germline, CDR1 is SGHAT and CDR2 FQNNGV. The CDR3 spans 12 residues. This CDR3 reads CASSSENQPQHF. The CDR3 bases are TGTGCCAGCAGCTCAGAAAATCAGCCCCAGCATTTT.

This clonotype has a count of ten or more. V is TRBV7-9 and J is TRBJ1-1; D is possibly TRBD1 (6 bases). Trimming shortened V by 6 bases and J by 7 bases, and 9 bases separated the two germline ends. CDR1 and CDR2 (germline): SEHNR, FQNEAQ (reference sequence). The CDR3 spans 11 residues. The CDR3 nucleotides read TGTGCCAGCAGGAGACAGGTTGAAGCTTTCTTT. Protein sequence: CASRRQVEAFF.

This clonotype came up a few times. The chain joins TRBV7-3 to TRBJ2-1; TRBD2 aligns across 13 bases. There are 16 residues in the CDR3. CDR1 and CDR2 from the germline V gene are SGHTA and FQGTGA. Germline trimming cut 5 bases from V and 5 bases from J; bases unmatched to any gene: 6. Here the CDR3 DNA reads TGTGCCAGCAGCCCCTGGACTAGCGGGAGCAACAATGAGCAGTTCTTC. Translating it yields CASSPWTSGSNNEQFF.

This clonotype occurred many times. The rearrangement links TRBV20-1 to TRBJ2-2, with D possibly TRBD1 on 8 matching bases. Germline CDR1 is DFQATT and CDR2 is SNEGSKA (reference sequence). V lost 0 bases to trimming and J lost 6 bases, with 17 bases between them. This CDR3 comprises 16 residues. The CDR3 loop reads CSARDPAGQVAGELFF. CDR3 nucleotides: TGCAGTGCTAGAGATCCAGCGGGACAGGTGGCCGGGGAGCTGTTTTTT.

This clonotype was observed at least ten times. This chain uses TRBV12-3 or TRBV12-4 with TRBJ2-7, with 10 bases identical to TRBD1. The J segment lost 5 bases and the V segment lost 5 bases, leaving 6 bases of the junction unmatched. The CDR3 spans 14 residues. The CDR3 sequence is CASSPWTGGDEQYF. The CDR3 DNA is TGTGCCAGCAGTCCCTGGACAGGGGGTGACGAGCAGTACTTC.

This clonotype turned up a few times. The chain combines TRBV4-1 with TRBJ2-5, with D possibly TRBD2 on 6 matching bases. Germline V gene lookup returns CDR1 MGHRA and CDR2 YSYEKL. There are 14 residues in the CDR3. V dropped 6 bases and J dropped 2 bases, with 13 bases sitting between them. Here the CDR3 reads CASRSHGGQETQYF. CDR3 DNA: TGCGCCAGCAGGAGTCACGGGGGACAAGAGACCCAGTACTTC.

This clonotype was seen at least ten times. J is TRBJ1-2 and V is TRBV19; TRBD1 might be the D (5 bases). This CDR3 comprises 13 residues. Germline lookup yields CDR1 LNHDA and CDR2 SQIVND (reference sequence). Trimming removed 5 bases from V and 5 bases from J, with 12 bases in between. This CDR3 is CASSRQSHYGYTF. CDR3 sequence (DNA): TGTGCCAGTAGTCGACAGAGCCATTATGGCTACACCTTC.

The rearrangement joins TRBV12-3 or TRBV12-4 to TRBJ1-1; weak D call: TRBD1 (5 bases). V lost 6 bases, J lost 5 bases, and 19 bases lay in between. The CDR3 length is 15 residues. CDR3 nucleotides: TGTGCCAGCAGCGGATACAGGACCGCTGGGACTGAAGCTTTCTTT. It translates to CASSGYRTAGTEAFF.

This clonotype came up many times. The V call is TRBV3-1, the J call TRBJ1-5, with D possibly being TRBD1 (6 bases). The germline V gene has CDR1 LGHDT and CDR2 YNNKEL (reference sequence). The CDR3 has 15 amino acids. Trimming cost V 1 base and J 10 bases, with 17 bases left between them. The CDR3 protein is CASSQGTAWAGPQHF. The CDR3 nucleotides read TGTGCCAGCAGCCAAGGGACAGCGTGGGCGGGACCCCAGCATTTT.

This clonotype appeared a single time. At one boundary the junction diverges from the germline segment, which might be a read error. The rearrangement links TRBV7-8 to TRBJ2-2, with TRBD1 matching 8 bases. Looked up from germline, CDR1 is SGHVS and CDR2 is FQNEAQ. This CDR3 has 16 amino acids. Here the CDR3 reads CASSLGQGLDTGDLFF. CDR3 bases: TGTGCCAGCAGCTTAGGACAGGGGCTCGACACCGGGGATCTGTTTTTT.

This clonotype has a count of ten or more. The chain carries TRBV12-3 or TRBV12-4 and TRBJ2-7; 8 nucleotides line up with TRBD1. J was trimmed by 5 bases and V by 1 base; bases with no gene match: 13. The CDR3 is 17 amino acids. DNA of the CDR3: TGTGCCAGCAGTTTAGGAGGACAGGGCCGAGTAGGGAACGAGCAGTACTTC. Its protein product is CASSLGGQGRVGNEQYF.

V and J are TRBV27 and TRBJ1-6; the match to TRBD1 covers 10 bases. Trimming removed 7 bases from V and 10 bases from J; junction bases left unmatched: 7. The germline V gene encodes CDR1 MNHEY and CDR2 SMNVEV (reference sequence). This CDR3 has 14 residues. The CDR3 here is CASTRDRGSSPLHF. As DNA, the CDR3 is TGTGCCAGCACCCGGGACAGGGGATCATCACCCCTCCACTTT.

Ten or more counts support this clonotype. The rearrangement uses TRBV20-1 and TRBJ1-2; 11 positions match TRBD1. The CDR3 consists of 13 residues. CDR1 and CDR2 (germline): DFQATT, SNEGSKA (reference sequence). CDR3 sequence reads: CSVGDRGFYGYTF. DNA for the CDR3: TGCAGCGTCGGGGACAGGGGGTTCTATGGCTACACCTTC.

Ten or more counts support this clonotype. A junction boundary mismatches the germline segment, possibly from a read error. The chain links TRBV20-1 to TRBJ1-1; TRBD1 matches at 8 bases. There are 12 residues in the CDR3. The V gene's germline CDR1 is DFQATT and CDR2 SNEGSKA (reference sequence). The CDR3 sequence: CSANRGGTEAYF. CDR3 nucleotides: TGCAGTGCAAACAGGGGGGGAACTGAAGCTTACTTT.

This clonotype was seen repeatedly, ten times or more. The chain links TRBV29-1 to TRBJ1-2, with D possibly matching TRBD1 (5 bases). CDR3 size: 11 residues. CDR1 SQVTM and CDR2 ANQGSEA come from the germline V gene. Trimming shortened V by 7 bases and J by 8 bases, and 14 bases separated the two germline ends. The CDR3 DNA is TGCAGCGCCGCGGGGGATCGGGGCTACACCTTC. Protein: CSAAGDRGYTF. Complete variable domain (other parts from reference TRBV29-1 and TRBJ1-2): SAVISQKPSRDICQRGTSLTIQCQVDSQVTMMFWYRQQPGQSLTLIATANQGSEATYESGFVIDKFPISRPNLTFSTLTVSNMSPEDSSIYLCSAAGDRGYTFGSGTRLTVV.

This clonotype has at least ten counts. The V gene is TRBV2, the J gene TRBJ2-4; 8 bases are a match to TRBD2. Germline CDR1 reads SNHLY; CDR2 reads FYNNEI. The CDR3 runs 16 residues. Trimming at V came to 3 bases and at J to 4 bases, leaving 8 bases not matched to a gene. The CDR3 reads CASSEGLAGPKNIQYF. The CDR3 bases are TGTGCCAGCAGTGAGGGTTTAGCGGGACCGAAAAACATTCAGTACTTC. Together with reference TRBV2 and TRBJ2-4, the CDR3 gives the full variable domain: EPEVTQTPSHQVTQMGQEVILRCVPISNHLYFYWYRQILGQKVEFLVSFYNNEISEKSEIFDDQFSVERPDGSNFTLKIRSTKLEDSAMYFCASSEGLAGPKNIQYFGAGTRLSVL.

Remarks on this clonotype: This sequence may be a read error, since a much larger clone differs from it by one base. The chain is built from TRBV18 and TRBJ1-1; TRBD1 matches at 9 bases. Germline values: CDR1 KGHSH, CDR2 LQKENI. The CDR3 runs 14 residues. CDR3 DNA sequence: TGTGTCAGCTCATCGGACAGGGGCGACACTGAAGCTTTCTTT. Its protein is CVSSSDRGDTEAFF.

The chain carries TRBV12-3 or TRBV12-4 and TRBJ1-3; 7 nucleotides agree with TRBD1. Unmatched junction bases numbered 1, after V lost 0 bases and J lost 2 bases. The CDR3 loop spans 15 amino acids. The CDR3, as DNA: TGTGCCAGCAGTTTAGCAGACAGGGCTGGAAACACCATATATTTT. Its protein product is CASSLADRAGNTIYF.

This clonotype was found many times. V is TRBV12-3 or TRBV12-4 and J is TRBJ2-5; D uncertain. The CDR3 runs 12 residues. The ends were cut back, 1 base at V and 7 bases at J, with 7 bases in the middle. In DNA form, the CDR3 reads TGTGCCAGCAGTTTAGTTCCCGCGACCCAGTACTTC. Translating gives CASSLVPATQYF.

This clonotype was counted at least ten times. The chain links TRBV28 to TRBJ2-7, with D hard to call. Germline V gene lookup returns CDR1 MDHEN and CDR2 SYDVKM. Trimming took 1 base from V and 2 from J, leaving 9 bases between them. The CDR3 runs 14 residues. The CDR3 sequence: CASSLSPGPYEQYF. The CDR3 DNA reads TGTGCCAGCAGTTTATCTCCAGGCCCCTACGAGCAGTACTTC.

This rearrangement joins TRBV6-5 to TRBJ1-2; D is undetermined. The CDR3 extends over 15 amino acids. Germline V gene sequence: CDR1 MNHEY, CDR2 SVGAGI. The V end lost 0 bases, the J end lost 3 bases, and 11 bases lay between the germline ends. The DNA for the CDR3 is TGTGCCAGCAGTTACTCCCGGGGTTTCCACTATGGCTACACCTTC. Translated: CASSYSRGFHYGYTF.

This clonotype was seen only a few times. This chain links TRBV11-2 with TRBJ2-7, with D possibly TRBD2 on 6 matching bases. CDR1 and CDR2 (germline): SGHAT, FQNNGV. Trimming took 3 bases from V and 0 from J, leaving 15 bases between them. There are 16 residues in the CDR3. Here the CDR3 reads CASSFGGAGDSYEQYF. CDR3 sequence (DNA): TGTGCCAGCAGCTTCGGGGGTGCCGGGGACTCCTACGAGCAGTACTTC.

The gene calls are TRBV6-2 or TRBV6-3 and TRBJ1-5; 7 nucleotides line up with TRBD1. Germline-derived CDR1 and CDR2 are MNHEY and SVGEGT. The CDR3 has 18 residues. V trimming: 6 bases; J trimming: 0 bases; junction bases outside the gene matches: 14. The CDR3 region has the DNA TGTGCCAGCAGACGCTCCCGGGACAGCCTGGATAGCAATCAGCCCCAGCATTTT. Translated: CASRRSRDSLDSNQPQHF.